These T cell receptor beta chains were read from a single sample in a study of response to subunit inactivated influenza vaccine. TCRdb re-called the RT-PCR reads with MiXCR, one entry per CDR3 protein. This table has about 700,000 distinct CDR3 sequences, roughly 15% appearing once. The sequenced sample was PBMCs from blood, obtained about 14 days before vaccination. These receptors originate from a man over 45 who received an inactivated influenza vaccine. Both conserved end residues are part of each CDR3.

v_call cdr3_aa
TRBV7-9 CASIRGLSNTGELFF
TRBV7-2 CASSSPSVQFF
TRBV7-8 CASSLALRAEQYF
TRBV6-5 CASSYTGGGTDTQYF
TRBV28 CASSRTGVGRYEQYF
TRBV7-2 CASSPQLDRQETQYF
TRBV12-3/TRBV12-4 CASSADTEYEQYF
TRBV4-3 CASSHDATDTQYF
TRBV11-2 CASSFRTSGTDEQFF
TRBV20-1 CSASGRIGTYNEQFF
TRBV2 CASNRVLGNSPLHF
TRBV10-3 CAISGDQYNKKLFF
TRBV2 CASRDLNSPLHF
TRBV20-1 CSARGQDGGYF
TRBV29-1 CSVDSYKREGQADETQYF
TRBV27 CASSFIRNGHTEAFF
TRBV7-2 CASSLTGAGTEAFF
TRBV15 CATSIMGLAGYEQYF
TRBV7-9 CASSLTTGSGNTIYF
TRBV4-3 CASSLTGGTAARTF
TRBV5-1 CASSLDRADIQYF